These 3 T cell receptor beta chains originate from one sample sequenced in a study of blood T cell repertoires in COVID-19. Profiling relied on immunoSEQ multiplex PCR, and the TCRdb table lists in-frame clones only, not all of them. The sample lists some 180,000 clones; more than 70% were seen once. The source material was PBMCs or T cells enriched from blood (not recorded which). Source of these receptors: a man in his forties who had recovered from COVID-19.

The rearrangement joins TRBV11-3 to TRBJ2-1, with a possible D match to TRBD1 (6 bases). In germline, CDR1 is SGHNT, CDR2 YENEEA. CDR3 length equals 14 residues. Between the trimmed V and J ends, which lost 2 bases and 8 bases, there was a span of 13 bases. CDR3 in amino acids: CASSLSQGRYEQFF. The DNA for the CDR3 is TGTGCCAGCAGCTTAAGCCAGGGGAGATATGAGCAGTTCTTC. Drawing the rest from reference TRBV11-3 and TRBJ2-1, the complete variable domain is EAGVVQSPRYKIIEKKQPVAFWCNPISGHNTLYWYLQNLGQGPELLIRYENEEAVDDSQLPKDRFSAERLKGVDSTLKIQPAELGDSAVYLCASSLSQGRYEQFFGPGTRLTVL.

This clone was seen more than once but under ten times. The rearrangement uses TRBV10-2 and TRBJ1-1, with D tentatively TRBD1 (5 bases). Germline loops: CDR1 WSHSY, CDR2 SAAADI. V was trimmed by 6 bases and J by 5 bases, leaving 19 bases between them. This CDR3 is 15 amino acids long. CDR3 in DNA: TGCGCCAGCAGCGCTACCGCGCGGGGGGTTACTGAAGCTTTCTTT. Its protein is CASSATARGVTEAFF.

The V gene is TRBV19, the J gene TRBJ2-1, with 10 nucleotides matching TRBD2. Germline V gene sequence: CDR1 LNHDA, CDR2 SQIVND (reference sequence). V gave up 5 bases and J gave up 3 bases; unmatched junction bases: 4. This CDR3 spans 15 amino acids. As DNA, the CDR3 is TGTGCCAGTAGTTCTAGCGGGAGCGACTACAATGAGCAGTTCTTC. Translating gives CASSSSGSDYNEQFF. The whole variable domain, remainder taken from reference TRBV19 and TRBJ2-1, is DGGITQSPKYLFRKEGQNVTLSCEQNLNHDAMYWYRQDPGQGLRLIYYSQIVNDFQKGDIAEGYSVSREKKESFPLTVTSAQKNPTAFYLCASSSSGSDYNEQFFGPGTRLTVL.